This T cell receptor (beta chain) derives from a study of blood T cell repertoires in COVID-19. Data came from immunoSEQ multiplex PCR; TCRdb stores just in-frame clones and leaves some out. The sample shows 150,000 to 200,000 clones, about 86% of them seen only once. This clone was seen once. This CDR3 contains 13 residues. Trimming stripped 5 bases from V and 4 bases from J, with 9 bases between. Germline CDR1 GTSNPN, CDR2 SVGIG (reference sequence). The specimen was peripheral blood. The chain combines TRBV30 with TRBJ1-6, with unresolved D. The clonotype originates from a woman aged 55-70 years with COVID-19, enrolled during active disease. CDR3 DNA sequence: TGTGCCTGGGAGACGGGTTATAATTCACCCCTCCACTTT. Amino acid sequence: CAWETGYNSPLHF.